Below, 3 T cell receptor beta chains from the same sample are listed, as sequenced in a study of blood T cells in healthy people across ages. A second 7 to 11 cycle PCR used barcoded and J-beta primers. A single record per CDR3 protein comes from TCRdb applying MiXCR to the 5' RACE reads. The data show approximately 800,000 distinct CDR3 sequences, under 40% seen once. Material: blood. These receptors originate from a man younger than 35 in good health.

About this clonotype itself: A much larger clone sits a single nucleotide away, making a read error possible. This chain links TRBV10-3 with TRBJ1-4, with TRBD1 identical over 7 bases. Trimming removed 11 bases from V and 5 bases from J; junction bases left unmatched: 8. Germline V gene data show CDR1 as ENHRY and CDR2 as SYGVKD. The CDR3 is 13 amino acids. For the CDR3, the DNA is TGTGCCGTCAAGGGGGCAGAGAATGAAAAACTGTTTTTT. As protein: CAVKGAENEKLFF.

The chain links TRBV7-2 to TRBJ2-5; TRBD1 is a possible D gene (5 bases). V was shortened by 2 bases and J by 5 bases, with 12 bases between the two germline ends. The CDR3 runs to 14 residues. Germline V lookup: CDR1 SGHTA, CDR2 FQGNSA. This CDR3 reads CASSLSRAAETQYF. For the CDR3, the DNA is TGTGCCAGCAGCTTATCCAGGGCCGCCGAGACCCAGTACTTC.

The V gene is TRBV20-1, the J gene TRBJ2-5; D call uncertain. The V gene lost 3 bases and the J gene lost 2 bases, with 10 bases spanning the gap. Germline V gene sequence: CDR1 DFQATT, CDR2 SNEGSKA (reference sequence). This CDR3 contains 13 residues. The CDR3 loop is CSASYGNQETQYF. The CDR3 nucleotides are TGCAGTGCTAGTTATGGGAATCAAGAGACCCAGTACTTC.